This TCR beta chain was captured in a study of T cells in tumors after PD-1 blockade. This CDR3 contains 11 residues. CDR1 is LNHDA and CDR2 is SQIVND in the germline V gene (reference sequence). V lost 1 base, J lost 15 bases, and 10 bases lay in between. Generated by immunoSEQ multiplex PCR, the TCRdb table keeps only in-frame clones and is missing some. The table records about 4,000 clones, about 56% of them present only once. This TCR derives from a human donor with cutaneous squamous cell carcinoma. The sample consisted of tumor tissue, taken after anti-PD-1 treatment. The chain has TRBV19 and TRBJ2-1; D gene unclear. For the CDR3, the DNA is TGTGCCAGTAGTATAGGGCAGCTCGTGTTCTTC. This codes for CASSIGQLVFF.